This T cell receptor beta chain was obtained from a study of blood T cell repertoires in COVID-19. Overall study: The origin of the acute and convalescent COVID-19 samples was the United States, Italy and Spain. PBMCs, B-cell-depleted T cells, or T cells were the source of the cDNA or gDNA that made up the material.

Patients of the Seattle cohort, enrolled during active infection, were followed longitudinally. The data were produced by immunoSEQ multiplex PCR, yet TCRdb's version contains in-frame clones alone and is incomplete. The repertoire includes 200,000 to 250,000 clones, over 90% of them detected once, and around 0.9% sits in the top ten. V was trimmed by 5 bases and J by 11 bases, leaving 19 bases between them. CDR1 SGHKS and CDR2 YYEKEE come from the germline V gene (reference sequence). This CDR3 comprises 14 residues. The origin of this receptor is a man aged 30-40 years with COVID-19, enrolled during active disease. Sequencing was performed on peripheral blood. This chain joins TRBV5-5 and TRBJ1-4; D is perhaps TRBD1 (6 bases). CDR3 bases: TGTGCCAGCAGTACTAGCGGGGGGGCCCTGAAACTGTTTTTT. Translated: CASSTSGGALKLFF.